These 9 T cell receptor beta chains originate from one sample sequenced in a study of shared clonotypes between healthy human individuals. Only in-frame clones appear in the TCRdb table, and some are missing; sequencing was by immunoSEQ multiplex PCR. This table holds over 2,000,000 clones, 85% to 95% found once. The naive CD8 population came from CD45RO-negative cells selected for CCR7, without terminally differentiated effector memory CD45RA+ cells. The sequenced sample consisted of naive CD8+ T cells from PBMCs. The source of these receptors is a man younger than 30 in good health. Some clones in this sample may be carry-over from other donors' samples.

CDR3 amino acids: CASSFGLRGNQPQHF. In nucleotides, the CDR3 is TGTGCCAGCAGTTTCGGCCTCAGGGGCAATCAGCCCCAGCATTTT. The chain uses TRBV27 and TRBJ1-5, with D possibly TRBD1 on 5 matching bases. Germline lookup yields CDR1 MNHEY and CDR2 SMNVEV (reference sequence). V dropped 3 bases and J dropped 2 bases, with 11 bases sitting between them. The CDR3 is 15 amino acids.

The V call is TRBV4-2, the J call TRBJ2-7; D assignment may be TRBD1 or TRBD2 (5 bases each). The CDR3 is 16 residues long. V dropped 0 bases and J dropped 2 bases, with 14 bases sitting between them. Germline assignment: CDR1 LGHNA and CDR2 YNFKEQ. The CDR3 loop reads CASSQDLGESTYEQYF. As DNA, the CDR3 is TGTGCCAGCAGCCAAGATTTGGGGGAGTCGACCTACGAGCAGTACTTC.

As concerns this clone: Other nucleotide sequences from this sample produce the same CDR3. V gene TRBV27 combines with J gene TRBJ1-1; D might be TRBD1 (5 bases). Germline CDR1 is MNHEY and CDR2 is SMNVEV (reference sequence). Trimming removed 8 bases at V and 1 base at J, with 8 bases between. This CDR3 is 12 amino acids long. The CDR3 DNA reads as TGTGCCAGCCTCGGGGGGAACACTGAAGCTTTCTTT. Amino acids: CASLGGNTEAFF.

The chain employs TRBV9 and TRBJ1-1; D unclear. CDR1 is SGDLS and CDR2 is YYNGEE in the germline V gene. The CDR3 loop spans 16 amino acids. V shed 4 bases and J shed 0 bases, with 16 bases lying between them. In DNA, the CDR3 is TGTGCCAGCAGCCTCCACCCGGTCGGGTTGAACACTGAAGCTTTCTTT. Encoded protein: CASSLHPVGLNTEAFF.

The rearrangement links TRBV6-5 to TRBJ1-3; unclear D gene. CDR3 size: 15 residues. The V gene's germline CDR1 is MNHEY and CDR2 SVGAGI. The V gene lost 0 bases and the J gene lost 2 bases, with 8 bases spanning the gap. Here the CDR3 reads CASSYSLRTGNTIYF. The CDR3 DNA follows: TGTGCCAGCAGTTACTCTCTCCGCACTGGAAACACCATATATTTT.

The genes are TRBV2 and TRBJ2-5; 14 nucleotides line up with TRBD2. The CDR3 contains 16 residues. With 6 bases clipped from V and 3 bases from J, the junction kept 6 bases outside the gene matches. Germline V gene lookup returns CDR1 SNHLY and CDR2 FYNNEI. The CDR3 nucleotides are TGTGCCAGCAGAATCCCGGGACTAGCGGGAGAAGAGACCCAGTACTTC. Amino acids: CASRIPGLAGEETQYF.

V gene TRBV5-1 combines with J gene TRBJ2-7; maybe TRBD2 (5 bases). Per germline, CDR1 SGHRS and CDR2 YFSETQ. Trimming left V 1 base short and J 3 bases short, with 11 bases between. The CDR3 is made up of 14 amino acids. The DNA of the CDR3 is TGCGCCAGCAGCTTGCCGCGGGCCGGCTACGAGCAGTACTTC. This translates into CASSLPRAGYEQYF.

V and J are TRBV15 and TRBJ1-5; D unclear. Trimming stripped 11 bases from V and 0 bases from J, with 8 bases between. This CDR3 contains 12 residues. The germline gives CDR1 LNHNV, CDR2 YYDKDF (reference sequence). CDR3 region: CAAADSNQPQHF. The CDR3 DNA follows: TGTGCCGCGGCTGATAGCAATCAGCCCCAGCATTTT.

A word on this clone: The same CDR3 is also encoded by other DNA sequences in this sample. The chain carries TRBV13 and TRBJ2-2; D is ambiguous. V lost 8 bases, J lost 2 bases, and 3 bases lay in between. Germline CDR1 and CDR2: PRHDT and FYEKMQ (reference sequence). The CDR3 runs to 11 residues. CDR3 nucleotide sequence: TGTGCCAGCGGAAACACCGGGGAGCTGTTTTTT. It encodes CASGNTGELFF.